The 20 T cell receptor beta chains reported below all come from one sample, sequenced in a study of Graves' ophthalmopathy and Graves' hyperthyroidism. For repertoire sequencing, the TCR beta CDR3 regions were amplified from RNA transcripts. First-round RT-PCR employed HTBI primers, with a second-round multiplex PCR after it. In TCRdb, the multiplex PCR reads were re-called with MiXCR into one record per CDR3 protein. The sample records about 210,000 distinct CDR3 sequences, under 30% being singletons. Sequencing was performed on peripheral blood. The receptor set was obtained from a man over 45 with Graves' ophthalmopathy.

This clonotype was seen many times. This chain connects TRBV24-1 to TRBJ2-7; D is uncertain. V gave up 2 bases and J gave up 1 base, with 5 bases separating them. Germline V gives CDR1 KGHDR, CDR2 SFDVKD. The CDR3 is made up of 13 amino acids. CDR3 loop: CATSDSNSYEQYF. The CDR3 nucleotides are TGTGCCACCAGTGATTCTAATTCCTACGAGCAGTACTTC.

This clonotype has a handful of counts. The CDR3 protein is CASGLGLNTEAFF. As DNA, the CDR3 is TGTGCTAGTGGTCTAGGGCTGAACACTGAAGCTTTCTTT. The chain links TRBV12-5 to TRBJ1-1; no reliable D call. The V gene lost 5 bases and the J gene lost 0 bases, with 7 bases spanning the gap. Looked up from germline, CDR1 is LGHNT and CDR2 is FRNRAP. This CDR3 has 13 residues.

The chain carries TRBV24-1 and TRBJ2-5; TRBD1 aligns across 8 bases. CDR1 and CDR2 (germline): KGHDR, SFDVKD. Trimming at V came to 4 bases and at J to 1 base, leaving 4 bases not matched to a gene. There are 15 residues in the CDR3. CDR3 sequence reads: CATSETGQVQETQYF. The CDR3 bases are TGTGCCACCAGTGAGACGGGACAGGTCCAAGAGACCCAGTACTTC.

This clonotype has a count of ten or more. This CDR3 reads CASSYVMGLAGVGEQYF. CDR3 in DNA: TGTGCCAGCAGTTACGTGATGGGACTAGCGGGAGTCGGCGAGCAGTACTTC. This rearrangement joins TRBV6-5 to TRBJ2-7, with 14 bases that match TRBD2. This CDR3 has 17 amino acids. From germline, CDR1 is MNHEY and CDR2 SVGAGI. Trimming took 2 bases from V and 6 from J; bases not matched to a gene: 9.

In this sample, this clonotype turned up many times. J is TRBJ1-1 and V is TRBV19; D uncertain. The CDR3 contains 15 residues. V lost 1 base and J 0 bases, leaving 9 bases between the germline ends. Germline V gene lookup returns CDR1 LNHDA and CDR2 SQIVND (reference sequence). In DNA form, the CDR3 reads TGTGCCAGTAGTATAGGGTTCGGCTTGAACACTGAAGCTTTCTTT. It is translated as CASSIGFGLNTEAFF.

This clonotype was seen ten or more times. The chain combines TRBV7-6 with TRBJ2-7; 11 bases are a match to TRBD1. J was trimmed by 7 bases and V by 5 bases; bases with no gene match: 10. The CDR3 spans 15 residues. CDR1 is SGHVS, CDR2 FNYEAQ, per germline. CDR3 nucleotide sequence: TGTGCCAGCAGCCCCGCCCGGGACAGGGGGTGGGAGCAGTACTTC. It is translated as CASSPARDRGWEQYF.

This clonotype came up many times. The chain joins TRBV3-1 to TRBJ2-5, with TRBD2 identical over 9 bases. The V and J ends lost 5 bases and 5 bases, in that order; junction bases with no gene match: 6. The CDR3 length is 14 residues. Per the germline V gene, CDR1 is LGHDT and CDR2 is YNNKEL (reference sequence). CDR3 in amino acids: CASSGGLATETQYF. The CDR3 nucleotides read TGTGCCAGCAGCGGGGGACTAGCAACGGAGACCCAGTACTTC.

This clonotype was seen many times. J is TRBJ2-7 and V is TRBV9; TRBD2 aligns across 9 bases. V shed 3 bases, J shed 6 bases, and the junction held 10 bases outside the gene matches. The V gene's germline CDR1 is SGDLS and CDR2 YYNGEE. The CDR3 is 15 residues long. The CDR3 is CASSASGVTSGEQYF. The CDR3 DNA is TGTGCCAGCAGCGCTAGCGGGGTGACGTCGGGCGAGCAGTACTTC.

The J gene is TRBJ2-7, the V gene TRBV20-1; D uncertain. Germline V gene data show CDR1 as DFQATT and CDR2 as SNEGSKA (reference sequence). Between the trimmed V and J ends, which lost 0 bases and 3 bases, there was a span of 9 bases. CDR3 length: 13 amino acids. In DNA form, the CDR3 reads TGCAGTGCTAGAGATTCCGGGCTCTACGAGCAGTACTTC. Protein sequence: CSARDSGLYEQYF.

This chain uses TRBV6-5 with TRBJ1-1; D gene uncertain. The V gene's germline CDR1 is MNHEY and CDR2 SVGAGI. CDR3 length: 16 residues. V lost 2 bases, J lost 0 bases, and 13 bases lay in between. The CDR3 nucleotides are TGTGCCAGCAGTTACACAATCTACGGAGTGAACACTGAAGCTTTCTTT. Translating gives CASSYTIYGVNTEAFF.

The gene calls are TRBV7-8 and TRBJ2-1; 8 bases agree with TRBD2. Per the germline V gene, CDR1 is SGHVS and CDR2 is FQNEAQ. V dropped 3 bases and J dropped 10; count of bases not matched to a gene: 14. CDR3 length: 16 residues. The CDR3 DNA reads TGTGCCAGCAGCTTGCTTAGCGGGATATACTTAGGCGAGCAGTTCTTC. The encoded protein is CASSLLSGIYLGEQFF.

Many counts were recorded for this clonotype. The chain links TRBV2 to TRBJ2-2, with D possibly TRBD2 on 5 matching bases. Looked up from germline, CDR1 is SNHLY and CDR2 is FYNNEI. The CDR3 covers 14 residues. V lost 4 bases, J lost 7 bases, and 13 bases lay in between. CDR3 in DNA: TGTGCCAGCAGTGTTCCTCCCGGGAACGGGGAGCTGTTTTTT. This codes for CASSVPPGNGELFF. Full variable domain (outside the CDR3, taken from reference TRBV2 and TRBJ2-2): EPEVTQTPSHQVTQMGQEVILRCVPISNHLYFYWYRQILGQKVEFLVSFYNNEISEKSEIFDDQFSVERPDGSNFTLKIRSTKLEDSAMYFCASSVPPGNGELFFGEGSRLTVL.

The genes are TRBV6-1 and TRBJ1-6; D gene uncertain. This CDR3 region has 15 residues. Germline CDR1 and CDR2: MNHNS and SASEGT. V was trimmed by 6 bases and J by 6 bases, leaving 15 bases between them. The CDR3 sequence: CASRPGGYSNSPLHF. In nucleotides, the CDR3 is TGTGCCAGCAGGCCCGGAGGGTATTCTAATTCACCCCTCCACTTT.

The table lists this clonotype with many counts. V gene TRBV6-1 combines with J gene TRBJ2-7, with D possibly being TRBD2 (7 bases). The CDR3 has 16 amino acids. V was pared by 6 bases and J by 0 bases, with 18 bases between. CDR1 is MNHNS and CDR2 is SASEGT in the germline V gene. This chain's CDR3 is CASSALRGAISYEQYF. CDR3 in DNA: TGTGCCAGCAGCGCTCTTCGGGGGGCCATCTCCTACGAGCAGTACTTC.

This clonotype was seen many times. The genes are TRBV4-1 and TRBJ1-2, with D unresolved. The germline V gene encodes CDR1 MGHRA and CDR2 YSYEKL. The CDR3 contains 16 residues. Trimming took 1 base from V and 4 from J, leaving 16 bases between them. CDR3 loop: CASSQAVTRWGYGYTF. The CDR3 DNA is TGCGCCAGCAGCCAAGCCGTGACAAGATGGGGCTATGGCTACACCTTC.

V usage is TRBV18 and J usage is TRBJ1-1, with 9 positions matching TRBD1. This CDR3 is 15 amino acids long. Germline CDR1 reads KGHSH; CDR2 reads LQKENI. V was pared by 4 bases and J by 6 bases, with 9 bases of the junction left unmatched. DNA for the CDR3: TGTGCCAGCTCACAAAACCGGGACAGGGTTTCTGAAGCTTTCTTT. It codes for CASSQNRDRVSEAFF.

This clonotype showed up many times. DNA of the CDR3: TGTGCCTGGAGTACAGAAATAGAGACCCAGTACTTC. Protein: CAWSTEIETQYF. The chain recombines TRBV30 with TRBJ2-5, with unresolved D. The ends were cut back, 2 bases at V and 4 bases at J, with 8 bases in the middle. The CDR3 has 12 residues. Germline V CDR1 and CDR2: GTSNPN, SVGIG (reference sequence).

This clonotype was seen ten or more times. The chain joins TRBV20-1 to TRBJ2-2; D gene uncertain. The CDR3 is 14 residues long. The ends were cut back, 4 bases at V and 4 bases at J, with 13 bases in the middle. Germline CDR1 DFQATT, CDR2 SNEGSKA (reference sequence). CDR3 amino acids: CSANSPTSTGELFF. The DNA for the CDR3 is TGCAGTGCTAACTCGCCCACGAGCACCGGGGAGCTGTTTTTT.

The J gene is TRBJ1-2, the V gene TRBV12-3 or TRBV12-4, with D possibly TRBD1 on 5 matching bases. CDR3 length: 14 amino acids. The germline V and J ends were trimmed by 4 bases and 0 bases, with 9 bases remaining between them. The CDR3 here is CASSSDRANYGYTF. DNA of the CDR3: TGTGCCAGCAGTTCCGACAGAGCTAACTATGGCTACACCTTC.

This clonotype was seen more than once but under ten times. The chain combines TRBV6-5 with TRBJ1-2, with 9 bases lining up with TRBD1. CDR1 and CDR2 (germline): MNHEY, SVGAGI. The V gene end was trimmed by 1 base and the J gene end by 6 bases; junction bases not matched to a gene: 3. CDR3 length: 14 residues. The CDR3 is CASSYWGQGDGYTF. In DNA form, the CDR3 reads TGTGCCAGCAGTTACTGGGGACAGGGAGATGGCTACACCTTC.